The 22 T cell receptor beta chains given below trace back to one sample, sequenced in a study of shared clonotypes between healthy human individuals (dated by TCRdb to 2018 to 2021). The library was prepared using the immunoSEQ multiplex PCR assay. TCRdb stores this immuneACCESS table with in-frame sequences only. Part of the clones is absent; in the studies checked, under half of the shortfall reflects unresolved V genes, and no reason is known for the rest. Counted in this sample were under 850,000 clones; 55% to 75% of them appeared once. The top ten hold under 2% of the sample. The sequenced sample was memory CD4+ T cells sorted from blood. This specimen's cell subset or site label, per the study, means: CD45RA-negative fraction. These receptors originate from a woman in her twenties or thirties in good health.

Notes on this clone: One end of the junction does not line up with germline, which may come from a read error. This chain links TRBV6-4 with TRBJ2-2; D possibly corresponds to TRBD2 (6 bases). The CDR3 covers 15 residues. Germline V gene lookup returns CDR1 MRHNA and CDR2 SNTAGT. The CDR3 loop is CASRDYSLSTGELFF. The CDR3 region has the DNA TGTGCCAGCAGGGACTACAGTCTTAGCACCGGGGAGCTGTTTTTT.

The chain combines TRBV6-5 with TRBJ1-5, with a tentative D call TRBD1 (6 bases). The ends were cut back, 5 bases at V and 5 bases at J, with 16 bases in the middle. Looked up from germline, CDR1 is MNHEY and CDR2 is SVGAGI. This CDR3 contains 15 residues. Written as DNA, the CDR3 is TGTGCCAGCAGTGCAAACCCGCAGGGGCATCAGCCCCAGCATTTT. Translation: CASSANPQGHQPQHF.

This clone was counted between two and nine times. CDR3 loop: CASRRGQSNYGYTF. The CDR3 DNA reads TGTGCCAGCAGGCGCGGACAGTCTAACTATGGCTACACCTTC. The rearrangement uses TRBV28 and TRBJ1-2; D is perhaps TRBD1 (6 bases). Germline lookup yields CDR1 MDHEN and CDR2 SYDVKM. The V end lost 6 bases, the J end lost 0 bases, and 11 bases lay between the germline ends. CDR3 size: 14 residues.

The chain carries TRBV5-1 and TRBJ2-6, with 8 bases fitting TRBD1. Germline CDR1 and CDR2: SGHRS and YFSETQ. This CDR3 region has 17 residues. V shed 2 bases and J 4 bases; nucleotides not matched to a gene: 8. Here the CDR3 DNA reads TGCGCCAGCAGCTTAGGACAGGGCATCGCCGGGGCCAACGTCCTGACTTTC. It yields the protein CASSLGQGIAGANVLTF.

In the case of this clone: The same CDR3 arises from other DNA sequences in this sample as well. The genes are TRBV28 and TRBJ2-7; maybe TRBD1 (6 bases). Trimming cost V 6 bases and J 0 bases, with 12 bases left between them. Germline V gene data show CDR1 as MDHEN and CDR2 as SYDVKM. This CDR3 comprises 14 residues. This CDR3 is CASRRQASSYEQYF. The CDR3 region has the DNA TGTGCCAGCAGAAGACAGGCGAGCTCCTACGAGCAGTACTTC. The full variable domain, with the rest looked up from reference TRBV28 and TRBJ2-7, is DVKVTQSSRYLVKRTGEKVFLECVQDMDHENMFWYRQDPGLGLRLIYFSYDVKMKEKGDIPEGYSVSREKKERFSLILESASTNQTSMYLCASRRQASSYEQYFGPGTRLTVT.

The genes are TRBV18 and TRBJ1-5; D is unresolved. CDR1 is KGHSH and CDR2 is LQKENI in the germline V gene. The CDR3 length is 16 residues. Trimming removed 3 bases at V and 3 bases at J, with 15 bases between. CDR3 nucleotides: TGTGCCAGCTCACCTGAGGGCAGCCTCTCCAATCAGCCCCAGCATTTT. Its translation is CASSPEGSLSNQPQHF.

The chain combines TRBV5-5 with TRBJ2-1, with D maybe TRBD2 (5 bases). The CDR3 length is 17 residues. Germline V gives CDR1 SGHKS, CDR2 YYEKEE (reference sequence). Trimming shortened V by 4 bases and J by 0 bases, and 17 bases separated the two germline ends. The CDR3: CASSRRLERSSYNEQFF. DNA for the CDR3: TGTGCCAGCAGCCGGCGATTGGAGCGGAGCTCCTACAATGAGCAGTTCTTC.

This clone was seen ten or more times. V gene TRBV5-6 combines with J gene TRBJ1-1; D not resolved. The CDR3 has 12 amino acids. Trimming shortened V by 5 bases and J by 10 bases, and 15 bases separated the two germline ends. CDR1 and CDR2 from the germline V gene are SGHDT and YYEEEE. CDR3 nucleotides: TGTGCCAGCAGTTCCTACGGGGTCGGAGCTTTCTTT. Its translation is CASSSYGVGAFF.

This rearrangement joins TRBV18 to TRBJ2-2, with D hard to call. Deletions cut 6 bases from V and 0 bases from J, with 11 bases between. This CDR3 has 15 residues. The germline V gene encodes CDR1 KGHSH and CDR2 LQKENI. In DNA, the CDR3 is TGTGCCAGCTCCGGAGTAGAGTCGAACACCGGGGAGCTGTTTTTT. It encodes CASSGVESNTGELFF.

For the CDR3, the DNA is TGCGCCAGCAGCTTGGGGGGACAGTTCCAAGAGACCCAGTACTTC. Its protein product is CASSLGGQFQETQYF. J is TRBJ2-5 and V is TRBV5-1, with 7 nucleotides matching TRBD1. Germline V gives CDR1 SGHRS, CDR2 YFSETQ. V lost 0 bases to trimming and J lost 1 base; unmatched junction nucleotides: 3. The CDR3 is made up of 15 amino acids.

This rearrangement joins TRBV18 to TRBJ2-1; 7 bases agree with TRBD1. Trimming at V came to 4 bases and at J to 0 bases, leaving 15 bases not matched to a gene. The germline CDR1 and CDR2 sequences are KGHSH and LQKENI. This CDR3 is built from 19 residues. CDR3: CASSLRQGRTRSSYNEQFF. In DNA, the CDR3 is TGTGCCAGCTCACTCCGACAGGGCCGAACCAGGAGCTCCTACAATGAGCAGTTCTTC. Together with reference TRBV18 and TRBJ2-1, the CDR3 gives the full variable domain: NAGVMQNPRHLVRRRGQEARLRCSPMKGHSHVYWYRQLPEEGLKFMVYLQKENIIDESGMPKERFSAEFPKEGPSILRIQQVVRGDSAAYFCASSLRQGRTRSSYNEQFFGPGTRLTVL.

The chain employs TRBV19 and TRBJ1-2; 12 bases match TRBD1. In germline, CDR1 is LNHDA, CDR2 SQIVND (reference sequence). Trimming at V came to 7 bases and at J to 8 bases, leaving 8 bases not matched to a gene. CDR3 length: 14 amino acids. CDR3 amino acids: CASKEGQGAKGYTF. Here the CDR3 DNA reads TGTGCCAGTAAGGAGGGACAGGGGGCGAAGGGCTACACCTTC.

This clone was detected only a few times. The CDR3, as DNA: TGTGCCGGTGGGGTAGGCGCTGGGGCCAACGTCCTGACTTTC. Its translation: CAGGVGAGANVLTF. The rearrangement joins TRBV2 to TRBJ2-6; no firm D call. The V end was cut by 11 bases, the J end by 2 bases, with 13 bases between. The CDR3 is made up of 14 amino acids. The germline CDR1 and CDR2 sequences are SNHLY and FYNNEI.

The genes are TRBV30 and TRBJ1-2; D unclear. Trimming removed 2 bases from V and 0 bases from J, with 1 base in between. Germline V gene lookup returns CDR1 GTSNPN and CDR2 SVGIG (reference sequence). The CDR3 contains 11 residues. The CDR3 region has the DNA TGTGCCTGGAGTTCTAACTATGGCTACACCTTC. This gives the protein CAWSSNYGYTF.

The count of this clone is one. The V gene is TRBV25-1, the J gene TRBJ2-6, with D possibly being TRBD1 or TRBD2 (5 bases each). V lost 8 bases and J 2 bases, leaving 16 bases between the germline ends. CDR3 size: 16 residues. Germline V lookup: CDR1 MGHDK, CDR2 SYGVNS. The CDR3 loop is CASSGRTSPGANVLTF. The CDR3 DNA reads as TGTGCCAGCTCGGGACGGACGAGCCCTGGGGCCAACGTCCTGACTTTC.

CDR3 residues: CASSQTVVNEQYF. The CDR3, as DNA: TGTGCCAGCAGCCAGACAGTCGTTAACGAGCAGTACTTC. The gene calls are TRBV28 and TRBJ2-7; D is perhaps TRBD1 (5 bases). This CDR3 has 13 amino acids. The germline gives CDR1 MDHEN, CDR2 SYDVKM. The V gene lost 6 bases and the J gene lost 5 bases, with 14 bases spanning the gap.

J is TRBJ2-5 and V is TRBV11-2, with D unclear. Germline V CDR1 and CDR2: SGHAT, FQNNGV. The CDR3 length is 15 residues. V gave up 3 bases and J gave up 9 bases, with 20 bases separating them. CDR3 loop: CASSFGPYPNVPQYF. The CDR3 nucleotides read TGTGCCAGCAGCTTTGGTCCCTACCCCAACGTTCCCCAGTACTTC.

Note on this clone: Other DNA sequences in this specimen translate into the identical CDR3. The genes are TRBV5-1 and TRBJ2-3; the D is unclear. Trimming removed 0 bases at V and 4 bases at J, with 9 bases between. From germline, CDR1 is SGHRS and CDR2 YFSETQ. The CDR3 extends over 14 amino acids. CDR3 bases: TGCGCCAGCAGCTTGGGGACCTCCGCAGATACGCAGTATTTT. It specifies CASSLGTSADTQYF.

The table lists this clone with a few counts. CDR3 amino acids: CASSFTFHEAFF. The DNA for the CDR3 is TGTGCCAGCAGCTTTACCTTTCATGAAGCTTTCTTT. The V gene is TRBV7-2, the J gene TRBJ1-1; the D is unclear. Germline V gene data show CDR1 as SGHTA and CDR2 as FQGNSA. The CDR3 consists of 12 residues. Trimming stripped 3 bases from V and 7 bases from J, with 9 bases between. Together with reference TRBV7-2 and TRBJ1-1, the CDR3 gives the full variable domain: GAGVSQSPSNKVTEKGKDVELRCDPISGHTALYWYRQSLGQGLEFLIYFQGNSAPDKSGLPSDRFSAERTGGSVSTLTIQRTQQEDSAVYLCASSFTFHEAFFGQGTRLTVV.

The sample holds one count of this clone. V is TRBV5-1 and J is TRBJ2-1; 14 nucleotides match TRBD2. The CDR3 contains 18 residues. Germline CDR1 is SGHRS and CDR2 is YFSETQ. Trimming cost V 3 bases and J 4 bases; bases outside gene matches: 9. The CDR3 DNA follows: TGCGCCAGCAGCTCCGGGACTAGCGGGAGCGCGGGGTACAATGAGCAGTTCTTC. Translating it yields CASSSGTSGSAGYNEQFF.

The rearrangement uses TRBV6-5 and TRBJ2-5; 12 positions match TRBD2. J lost 3 bases, V lost 5 bases, and 4 bases had no gene match. In germline, CDR1 is MNHEY, CDR2 SVGAGI. The CDR3 is made up of 15 amino acids. The CDR3 DNA follows: TGTGCCAGCAGTCCTAGGACTAGCGGGGAAGAGACCCAGTACTTC. Encoded protein: CASSPRTSGEETQYF.

Here the CDR3 DNA reads TGCAGCGGGACGCCAGGGGGCCGAAGCTCCTACAATGAGCAGTTCTTC. This encodes CSGTPGGRSSYNEQFF. The chain has TRBV29-1 and TRBJ2-1, with TRBD1 matching over 8 bases. The CDR3 loop spans 16 amino acids. The V gene's germline CDR1 is SQVTM and CDR2 ANQGSEA. V was pared by 7 bases and J by 0 bases, with 11 bases of the junction left unmatched.